The rows below give T cell receptor beta chains drawn from one sample of a study of blood T cell repertoires in COVID-19. Clones were sequenced by immunoSEQ multiplex PCR, and TCRdb holds only the in-frame ones, with some missing. The table records more than 300,000 clones, roughly 90% of them present only once. The sample taken for sequencing was PBMCs or T cells enriched from blood (not recorded which). The receptors shown here come from a woman in her twenties or thirties who had been exposed to COVID-19. Both conserved end residues are part of each CDR3. Fields, in order: clone size, D gene, J gene, V gene, CDR3 DNA, CDR3 protein. The D gene is left open where the match is weak. Rows may omit the clone size; those that give it use once, few, many or a size class.

.	TRBD1	TRBJ1-5	TRBV3-1/TRBV3-2	TGTGCCAGCAGCCAAGGAGGGACAGGGAATCAGCCCCAGCATTTT	CASSQGGTGNQPQHF
.	.	TRBJ1-2	TRBV6-6	TGTGCCAGCAGTTACTCGCAGGGCGACTATGGCTACACCTTC	CASSYSQGDYGYTF
.	TRBD2	TRBJ2-3	TRBV4-3	TGCGCCAGCAGCCAGGGGACTAGCGGACTCACAGATACGCAGTATTTT	CASSQGTSGLTDTQYF
.	.	TRBJ2-1	TRBV24-1	TGTGCCACCAGTGATCCCTTTGCCGGGACTGTTGATGAGCAGTTCTTC	CATSDPFAGTVDEQFF
.	TRBD1	TRBJ1-2	TRBV13	TGTGCCAGCAGCTCCCGACAGGGAGGTACCTATGGCTACACCTTC	CASSSRQGGTYGYTF
once	.	TRBJ2-2	TRBV2	TGTGCCAGCCGATCCGGGACACTGAACACCGGGGAGCTGTTTTTT	CASRSGTLNTGELFF
.	TRBD1	TRBJ2-1	TRBV27	TGTGCCAGCAGTTTAAGCCCTGACAGGGTACCTAACGGTGAGCAGTTCTTC	CASSLSPDRVPNGEQFF
.	TRBD2	TRBJ2-1	TRBV5-1	TGCGCCAGCAGCCAAAGACTAGCGGCTTACAATGAGCAGTTCTTC	CASSQRLAAYNEQFF
.	TRBD1	TRBJ1-6	TRBV18	TGTGCCAGCTCAAACACCGGGACAGGGTTTCGGGGATATAATTCACCCCTCCACTTT	CASSNTGTGFRGYNSPLHF
.	.	TRBJ1-3	TRBV30	TGTGCCTGGACACCATTTGGCGGCGGGGCGCCGATTTTTGGAAACACCATATATTTT	CAWTPFGGGAPIFGNTIYF
.	.	TRBJ2-6	TRBV5-4	TGTGCCAGCAGCCCAAGATTCAGCTCTGGGGCCAACGTCCTGACTTTC	CASSPRFSSGANVLTF
.	TRBD1	TRBJ1-3	TRBV7-3	TGTGCCAGCATCAAATTGACCGGGACAGGGGGCTGTGGAAACACCATATATTTT	CASIKLTGTGGCGNTIYF
.	.	TRBJ1-4	TRBV19	TGTGCCAGTAAAACGACAGTAACTAATGAAAAACTGTTTTTT	CASKTTVTNEKLFF
.	.	TRBJ1-4	TRBV6-5	TGTGCCAGCAGTTATTCGGGGGCAACTAATGAAAAACTGTTTTTT	CASSYSGATNEKLFF
once	.	TRBJ1-2	TRBV5-8	TGTGCCAGCAGCTTTGGCCGGGGGTTCGACGGCTACACCTTC	CASSFGRGFDGYTF
.	TRBD2	TRBJ2-5	TRBV7-9	TGTGCCAGCAGCACTCATAGCGGGACCTATCCGAGAACCCAGTACTTC	CASSTHSGTYPRTQYF
.	TRBD1	TRBJ1-2	TRBV27	TGTGCCAGCAGTCAGGGGGCCGGTGGCTACACCTTC	CASSQGAGGYTF
.	TRBD1	TRBJ1-1	TRBV25-1	TGTGCCAGCAGTGAATTGGGACAGGGTCTCACTGAAGCTTTCTTT	CASSELGQGLTEAFF
.	TRBD1	TRBJ2-1	TRBV24-1	TGTGCCACCAGTGACCCAGGACAGGGCCGGGGTATATACAATGAGCAGTTCTTC	CATSDPGQGRGIYNEQFF
once	.	TRBJ2-7	TRBV5-6	TGTGCCAGCAGCTTCAGGTATGAGCAGTACTTC	CASSFRYEQYF
.	.	TRBJ2-3	TRBV5-1	TGCGCCAGCAGCGTTGGGATCGGGGGGCGCGCAGATACGCAGTATTTT	CASSVGIGGRADTQYF
.	TRBD1	TRBJ1-2	TRBV4-3	TGCGCCAGCAGCCTACTGACAGGGGAGGGCTACACCTTC	CASSLLTGEGYTF
once	.	TRBJ1-1	TRBV30	TGTGCCTGGAGAGAAAAAGGTCCGGGACATTTGGGAGCTTTCTTT	CAWREKGPGHLGAFF
once	TRBD1	TRBJ2-3	TRBV19	TGTGCCACTCCCGGGACAGGGCACACAGATACGCAGTATTTT	CATPGTGHTDTQYF
.	TRBD1	TRBJ1-1	TRBV7-9	TGTGCCAGCAGCTTTTCGGGACAGGGTATAACTGAAGCTTTCTTT	CASSFSGQGITEAFF
.	.	TRBJ1-4	TRBV27	TGTGCCAGCAGACCTCTGGGAGAAGAAAAACTGTTTTTT	CASRPLGEEKLFF
.	TRBD2	TRBJ2-7	TRBV7-2	TGTGCCAGCAGCCCGAGCGGGGGGGCCTACGAGCAGTACTTC	CASSPSGGAYEQYF
once	.	TRBJ1-2	TRBV5-4	TGTGCCAGCAGCCTGAACGGGGGGGTTCAGGGCTATGGCTACACCTTC	CASSLNGGVQGYGYTF
.	TRBD1	TRBJ2-3	TRBV3-1/TRBV3-2	TGTGCCAGCAGCCAAGAACGTCGGGACAGGGGCACAGATACGCAGTATTTT	CASSQERRDRGTDTQYF
.	.	TRBJ1-2	TRBV4-1	TGCGCCAGCAGCCAAGATCCCTGGTCAGGTTTCTATGGCTACACCTTC	CASSQDPWSGFYGYTF
once	.	TRBJ2-1	TRBV4-2	TGTGCCAGCAGCCATAGTCAAGCGAGCTCCTACAATGAGCAGTTCTTC	CASSHSQASSYNEQFF
.	TRBD2	TRBJ2-5	TRBV7-9	TGTGCCAGCAGCCCTCGGACTAGCGGGGAGCAAGAGACCCAGTACTTC	CASSPRTSGEQETQYF
.	TRBD2	TRBJ2-5	TRBV7-3	TGTGCCAGCAGCCCTGGCGGGGGGGTACAAGAGACCCAGTACTTC	CASSPGGGVQETQYF
.	.	TRBJ2-7	TRBV9	TGTGCCAGCAGCCCTTCTACCCGTAGCAGGGATCGCGAGCAGTACTTC	CASSPSTRSRDREQYF
.	.	TRBJ1-4	TRBV13	TGTGCCAGCAGCGGGCAGGGGAATGAAAAACTGTTTTTT	CASSGQGNEKLFF
few	.	TRBJ1-1	TRBV7-3	TGTGCCAGCAGCCAAGTGGGGGGCACTGAAGCTTTCTTT	CASSQVGGTEAFF
few	TRBD1	TRBJ2-7	TRBV7-8	TGTGCCAGCAGCTGGCGAACCGGGACAGGGTCCTACGAGCAGTACTTC	CASSWRTGTGSYEQYF
.	.	TRBJ1-2	TRBV7-2	TGTGCCAGCAGCTTAGGTCGGGCAGGGCTTTTTCCCTATGGCTACACCTTC	CASSLGRAGLFPYGYTF
.	.	TRBJ2-7	TRBV5-6	TGTGCCAGCAGCTTGGGCGGCAACTCCTACGAGCAGTACTTC	CASSLGGNSYEQYF
.	.	TRBJ1-4	TRBV30	TGTGCCTGTCAGGGTGGGAAACTGTTTTTT	CACQGGKLFF
.	.	TRBJ2-1	TRBV6-6	TGTGCCAGCAGTCCTATCATACCAGGGGTCAATGAGCAGTTCTTC	CASSPIIPGVNEQFF
.	TRBD2	TRBJ2-7	TRBV9	TGTGCCAGCAGTGCCGGGACTAGCTCCACCTACGAGCAGTACTTC	CASSAGTSSTYEQYF
.	TRBD2	TRBJ2-1	TRBV27	TGTGCCAGCAGTTCGGGACTAGCGGGGGTTGGTGAGCAGTTCTTC	CASSSGLAGVGEQFF
.	.	TRBJ1-1	TRBV7-9	TGTGCCAGCAGCTTACCCCATGAAGCTTTCTTT	CASSLPHEAFF
few	.	TRBJ1-4	TRBV18	TGTGCCAGCTCACCACATACTGGTGAAAAACTGTTTTTT	CASSPHTGEKLFF
.	.	TRBJ1-4	TRBV11-2	TGTGCCAGCAGCTTAGGTCGAGGGAGGGCAACTAATGAAAAACTGTTTTTT	CASSLGRGRATNEKLFF
.	TRBD1	TRBJ1-6	TRBV28	TGTGCCAGCAGTTTAACAGGGGCGTTCTCACCCCTCCACTTT	CASSLTGAFSPLHF
once	TRBD1	TRBJ1-2	TRBV4-1	TGCGCCAGCAGCGCAGACGACAGGGGCATGGGCTATGGCTACACCTTC	CASSADDRGMGYGYTF
.	.	TRBJ1-2	TRBV28	TGTGCCAGCAGTTTACAACAGGGTAGATATGGCTACACCTTC	CASSLQQGRYGYTF
.	TRBD1	TRBJ1-1	TRBV6-1	TGTGCCAGCAGTGAAGCAGGGCCAGGGGGGTGGAACACTGAAGCTTTCTTT	CASSEAGPGGWNTEAFF
.	.	TRBJ2-1	TRBV4-1	TGCGCCAGCAGCCAAGAATGGAGAGGCGACCCCTCCTACAATGAGCAGTTCTTC	CASSQEWRGDPSYNEQFF